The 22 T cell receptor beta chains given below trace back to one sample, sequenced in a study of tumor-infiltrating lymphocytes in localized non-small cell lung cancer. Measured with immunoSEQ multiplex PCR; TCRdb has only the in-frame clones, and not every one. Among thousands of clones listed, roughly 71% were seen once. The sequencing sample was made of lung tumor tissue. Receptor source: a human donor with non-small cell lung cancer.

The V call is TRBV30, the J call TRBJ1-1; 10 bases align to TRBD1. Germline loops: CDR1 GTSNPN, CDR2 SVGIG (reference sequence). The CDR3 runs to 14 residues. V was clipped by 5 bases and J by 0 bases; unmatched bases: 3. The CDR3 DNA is TGTGCCTGGGGGACAGGGGCGCTGAACACTGAAGCTTTCTTT. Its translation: CAWGTGALNTEAFF.

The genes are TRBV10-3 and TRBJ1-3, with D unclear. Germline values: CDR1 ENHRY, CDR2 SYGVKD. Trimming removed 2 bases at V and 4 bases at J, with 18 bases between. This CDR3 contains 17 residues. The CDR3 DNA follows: TGTGCCATCAGTGAGGATGCAGGTTTGGGCTCAGGAAACACCATATATTTT. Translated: CAISEDAGLGSGNTIYF.

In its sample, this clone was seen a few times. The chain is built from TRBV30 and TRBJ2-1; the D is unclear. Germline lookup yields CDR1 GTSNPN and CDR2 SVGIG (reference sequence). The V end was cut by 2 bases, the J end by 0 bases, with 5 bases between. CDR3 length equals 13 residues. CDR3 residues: CAWSWISYNEQFF. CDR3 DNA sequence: TGTGCCTGGAGTTGGATCTCCTACAATGAGCAGTTCTTC.

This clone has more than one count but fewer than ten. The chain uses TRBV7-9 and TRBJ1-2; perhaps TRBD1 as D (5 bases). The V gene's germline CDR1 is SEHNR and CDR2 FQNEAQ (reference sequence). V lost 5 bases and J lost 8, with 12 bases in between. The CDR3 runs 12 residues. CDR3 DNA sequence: TGTGCCAGCAGCGGGGGGATCTCCGGCTACACCTTC. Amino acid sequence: CASSGGISGYTF.

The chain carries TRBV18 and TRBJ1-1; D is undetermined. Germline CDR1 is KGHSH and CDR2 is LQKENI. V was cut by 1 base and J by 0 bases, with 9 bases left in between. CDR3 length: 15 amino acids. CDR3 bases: TGTGCCAGCTCACCACGGGCAGGCATGAACACTGAAGCTTTCTTT. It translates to CASSPRAGMNTEAFF.

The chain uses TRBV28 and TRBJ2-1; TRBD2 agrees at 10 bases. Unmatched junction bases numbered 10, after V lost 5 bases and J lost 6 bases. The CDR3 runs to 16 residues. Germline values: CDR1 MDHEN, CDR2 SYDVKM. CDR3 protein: CASSVPGLAGVNEQFF. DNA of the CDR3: TGTGCCAGCAGTGTCCCCGGGCTAGCGGGAGTCAATGAGCAGTTCTTC.

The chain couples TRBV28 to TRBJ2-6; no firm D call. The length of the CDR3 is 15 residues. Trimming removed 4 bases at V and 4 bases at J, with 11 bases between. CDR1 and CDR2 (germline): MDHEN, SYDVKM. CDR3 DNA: TGTGCCAGCAGTTCCCCTGGGCAGGGGGCCAACGTCCTGACTTTC. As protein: CASSSPGQGANVLTF.

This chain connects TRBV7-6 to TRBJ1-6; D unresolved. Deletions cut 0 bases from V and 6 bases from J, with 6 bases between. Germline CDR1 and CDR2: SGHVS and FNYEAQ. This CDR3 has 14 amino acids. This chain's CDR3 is CASSLARPNSPLHF. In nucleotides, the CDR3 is TGTGCCAGCAGCTTAGCGCGCCCTAATTCACCCCTCCACTTT.

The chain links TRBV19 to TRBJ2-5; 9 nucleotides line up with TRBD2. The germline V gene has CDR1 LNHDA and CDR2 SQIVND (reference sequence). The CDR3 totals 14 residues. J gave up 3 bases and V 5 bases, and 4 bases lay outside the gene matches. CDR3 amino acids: CASSVSGSKETQYF. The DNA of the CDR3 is TGTGCCAGTAGTGTTAGCGGGAGCAAAGAGACCCAGTACTTC.

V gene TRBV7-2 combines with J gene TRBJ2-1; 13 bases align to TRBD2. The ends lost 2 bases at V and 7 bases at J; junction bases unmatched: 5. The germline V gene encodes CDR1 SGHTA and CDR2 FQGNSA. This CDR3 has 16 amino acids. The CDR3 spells CASSLTSGGGVNEQFF. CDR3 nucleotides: TGTGCCAGCAGCTTAACTAGCGGGGGGGGAGTTAATGAGCAGTTCTTC.

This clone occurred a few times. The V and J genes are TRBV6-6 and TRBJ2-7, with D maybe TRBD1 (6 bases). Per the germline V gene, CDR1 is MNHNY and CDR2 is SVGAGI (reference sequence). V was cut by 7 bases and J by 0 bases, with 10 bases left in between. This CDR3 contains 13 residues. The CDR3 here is CASTDRSSYEQYF. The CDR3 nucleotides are TGTGCCAGCACCGACAGGAGCTCCTACGAGCAGTACTTC.

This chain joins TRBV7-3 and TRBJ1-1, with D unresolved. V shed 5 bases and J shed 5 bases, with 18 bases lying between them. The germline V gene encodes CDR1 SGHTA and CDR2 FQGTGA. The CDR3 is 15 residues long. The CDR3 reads CASSPNGLLLTEAFF. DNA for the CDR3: TGTGCCAGCAGCCCAAACGGGCTACTTTTGACTGAAGCTTTCTTT.

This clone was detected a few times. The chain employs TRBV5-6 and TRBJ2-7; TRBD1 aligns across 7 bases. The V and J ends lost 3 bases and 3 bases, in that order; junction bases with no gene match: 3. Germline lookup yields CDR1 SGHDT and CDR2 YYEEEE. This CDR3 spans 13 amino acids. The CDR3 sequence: CASSSRDSYEQYF. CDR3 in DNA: TGTGCCAGCAGCTCCCGGGACAGCTACGAGCAGTACTTC.

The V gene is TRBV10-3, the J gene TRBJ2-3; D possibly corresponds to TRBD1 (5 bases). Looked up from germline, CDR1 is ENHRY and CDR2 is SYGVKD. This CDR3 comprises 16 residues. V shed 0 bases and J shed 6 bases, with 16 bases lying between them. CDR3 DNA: TGTGCCATCAGTGAGTCCTCCCCTGGGGCTGACGATACGCAGTATTTT. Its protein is CAISESSPGADDTQYF.

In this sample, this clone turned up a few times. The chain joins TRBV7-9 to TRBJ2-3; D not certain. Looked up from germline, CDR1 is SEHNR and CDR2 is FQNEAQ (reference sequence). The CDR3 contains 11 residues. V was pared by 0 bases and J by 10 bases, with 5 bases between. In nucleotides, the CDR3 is TGTGCCAGCAGCTTAGCTGGGGCGCAGTATTTT. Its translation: CASSLAGAQYF.

In DNA, the CDR3 is TGTGCCAGCAGCCAAGATCATACGAGCTCCTACAATGAGCAGTTCTTC. Residues: CASSQDHTSSYNEQFF. The chain has TRBV14 and TRBJ2-1; no clear D. Trimming removed 0 bases at V and 0 bases at J, with 9 bases between. This CDR3 is built from 16 residues. CDR1 and CDR2 (germline): SGHDN, FVKESK.

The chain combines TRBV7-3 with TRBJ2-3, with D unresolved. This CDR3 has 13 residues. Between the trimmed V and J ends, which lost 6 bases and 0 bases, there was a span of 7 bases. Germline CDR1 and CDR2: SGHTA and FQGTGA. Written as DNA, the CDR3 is TGTGCCAGCAGTCGGCAGAGCACAGATACGCAGTATTTT. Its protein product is CASSRQSTDTQYF. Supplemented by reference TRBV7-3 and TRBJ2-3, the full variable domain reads GAGVSQTPSNKVTEKGKYVELRCDPISGHTALYWYRQSLGQGPEFLIYFQGTGAADDSGLPNDRFFAVRPEGSVSTLKIQRTERGDSAVYLCASSRQSTDTQYFGPGTRLTVL.

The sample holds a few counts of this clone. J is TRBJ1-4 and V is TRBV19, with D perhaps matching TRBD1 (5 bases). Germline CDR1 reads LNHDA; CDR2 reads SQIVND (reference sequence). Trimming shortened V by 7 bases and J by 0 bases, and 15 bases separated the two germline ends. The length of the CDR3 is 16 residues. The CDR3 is CASTPVGTATNEKLFF. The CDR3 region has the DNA TGTGCCAGTACCCCCGTCGGGACGGCAACTAATGAAAAACTGTTTTTT.

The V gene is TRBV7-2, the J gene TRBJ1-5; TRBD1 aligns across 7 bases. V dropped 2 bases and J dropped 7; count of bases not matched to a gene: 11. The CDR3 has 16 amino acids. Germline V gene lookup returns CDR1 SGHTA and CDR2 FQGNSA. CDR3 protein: CASSLSQGGVQQPQHF. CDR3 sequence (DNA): TGTGCCAGCAGCTTAAGTCAGGGGGGAGTACAGCAGCCCCAGCATTTT.

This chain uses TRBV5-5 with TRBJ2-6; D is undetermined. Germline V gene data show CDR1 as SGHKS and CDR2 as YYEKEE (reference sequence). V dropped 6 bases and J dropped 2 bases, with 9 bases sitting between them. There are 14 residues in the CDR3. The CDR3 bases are TGTGCCAGCAACAACCTTGCTGGGGCCAACGTCCTGACTTTC. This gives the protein CASNNLAGANVLTF.

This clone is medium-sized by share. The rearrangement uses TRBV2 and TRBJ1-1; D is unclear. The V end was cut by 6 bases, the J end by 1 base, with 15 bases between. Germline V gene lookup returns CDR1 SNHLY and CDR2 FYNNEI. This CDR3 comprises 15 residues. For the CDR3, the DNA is TGTGCCAGCAGGGCCGAGGGCCGGGGGAACACTGAAGCTTTCTTT. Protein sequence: CASRAEGRGNTEAFF. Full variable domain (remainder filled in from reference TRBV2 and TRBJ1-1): EPEVTQTPSHQVTQMGQEVILRCVPISNHLYFYWYRQILGQKVEFLVSFYNNEISEKSEIFDDQFSVERPDGSNFTLKIRSTKLEDSAMYFCASRAEGRGNTEAFFGQGTRLTVV.

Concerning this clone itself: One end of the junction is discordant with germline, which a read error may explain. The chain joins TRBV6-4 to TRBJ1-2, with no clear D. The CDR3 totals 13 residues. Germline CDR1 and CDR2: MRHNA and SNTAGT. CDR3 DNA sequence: TGTGCCAGCAGTGACTCCAGAAACTCTGGCTACACCTTC. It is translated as CASSDSRNSGYTF.